The clone carrying this TCR beta chain was counted a few times. The germline V and J ends were trimmed by 4 bases and 4 bases, with 20 bases remaining between them. The germline V gene encodes CDR1 SGHTA and CDR2 FQGNSA. This CDR3 has 17 residues. MiXCR was run by TCRdb on the RT-PCR reads, yielding one entry per CDR3 protein. The table shows hundreds of thousands of distinct CDR3 sequences, with 14% occurring only once. The source material was memory CD4+ T cells from blood. The clonotype was recovered from a female donor in good health, serving as a healthy control. The chain uses TRBV7-2 and TRBJ1-3; D is possibly TRBD1 (5 bases). CDR3 nucleotide sequence: TGTGCCAGCAGCTCAGTAGCCGCGCAGGGTGGCGGAAACACCATATATTTT. This encodes CASSSVAAQGGGNTIYF.